This T cell receptor beta chain derives from a study of Ad26.COV2.S vaccination and SARS-CoV-2 variants. Looking at the study overall: Ad26.COV2.S, an intramuscular injection, was given once or twice 56 days apart.

Study outcomes and limitations: Measures of TCR breadth and depth may have fallen short of total T cell responses.

Described treatment: 15 to 20 received Ad26.COV2.S at low or high dose, single or two shots; 5 received placebo; per-sample allocation not given. Sampling was performed 63 days after the first vaccine or placebo injection. Measured with immunoSEQ multiplex PCR; TCRdb has only the in-frame clones, and not every one. The sample lists about 420,000 clones, 70% to 90% occurring once. Regarding this clone: Antigen unknown. Additional DNA sequences in this sample encode the identical CDR3.

Sequenced material: peripheral blood, taken in a trial of Ad26.COV2.S vaccine versus placebo. The clonotype comes from a person aged 18-60 years who received the Ad26.COV2.S COVID-19 vaccine or a placebo.

For the CDR3, the DNA is TGTGCCAGCAGCTTAACAGGGGGCCTTAGCAATCAGCCCCAGCATTTT. Its protein is CASSLTGGLSNQPQHF. The V call is TRBV7-2, the J call TRBJ1-5; 9 nucleotides match TRBD1. After removal of 2 bases from V and 0 bases from J, the junction contained 2 bases not matched to a gene. This CDR3 spans 16 amino acids. Looked up from germline, CDR1 is SGHTA and CDR2 is FQGNSA.